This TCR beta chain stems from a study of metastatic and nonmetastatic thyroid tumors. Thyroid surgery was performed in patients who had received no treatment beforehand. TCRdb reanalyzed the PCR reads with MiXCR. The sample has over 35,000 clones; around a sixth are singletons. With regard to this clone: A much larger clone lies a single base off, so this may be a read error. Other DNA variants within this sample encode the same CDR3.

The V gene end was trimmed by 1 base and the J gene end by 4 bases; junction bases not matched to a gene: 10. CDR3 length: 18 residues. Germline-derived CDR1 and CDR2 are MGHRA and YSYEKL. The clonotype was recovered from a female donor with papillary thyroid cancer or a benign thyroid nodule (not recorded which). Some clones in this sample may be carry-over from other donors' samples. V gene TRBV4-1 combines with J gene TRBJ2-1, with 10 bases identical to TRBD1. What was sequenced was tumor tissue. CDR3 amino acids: CASSQVGQGEGTYNEQFF. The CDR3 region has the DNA TGCGCCAGCAGCCAAGTCGGACAGGGGGAAGGAACGTACAATGAGCAGTTCTTC.